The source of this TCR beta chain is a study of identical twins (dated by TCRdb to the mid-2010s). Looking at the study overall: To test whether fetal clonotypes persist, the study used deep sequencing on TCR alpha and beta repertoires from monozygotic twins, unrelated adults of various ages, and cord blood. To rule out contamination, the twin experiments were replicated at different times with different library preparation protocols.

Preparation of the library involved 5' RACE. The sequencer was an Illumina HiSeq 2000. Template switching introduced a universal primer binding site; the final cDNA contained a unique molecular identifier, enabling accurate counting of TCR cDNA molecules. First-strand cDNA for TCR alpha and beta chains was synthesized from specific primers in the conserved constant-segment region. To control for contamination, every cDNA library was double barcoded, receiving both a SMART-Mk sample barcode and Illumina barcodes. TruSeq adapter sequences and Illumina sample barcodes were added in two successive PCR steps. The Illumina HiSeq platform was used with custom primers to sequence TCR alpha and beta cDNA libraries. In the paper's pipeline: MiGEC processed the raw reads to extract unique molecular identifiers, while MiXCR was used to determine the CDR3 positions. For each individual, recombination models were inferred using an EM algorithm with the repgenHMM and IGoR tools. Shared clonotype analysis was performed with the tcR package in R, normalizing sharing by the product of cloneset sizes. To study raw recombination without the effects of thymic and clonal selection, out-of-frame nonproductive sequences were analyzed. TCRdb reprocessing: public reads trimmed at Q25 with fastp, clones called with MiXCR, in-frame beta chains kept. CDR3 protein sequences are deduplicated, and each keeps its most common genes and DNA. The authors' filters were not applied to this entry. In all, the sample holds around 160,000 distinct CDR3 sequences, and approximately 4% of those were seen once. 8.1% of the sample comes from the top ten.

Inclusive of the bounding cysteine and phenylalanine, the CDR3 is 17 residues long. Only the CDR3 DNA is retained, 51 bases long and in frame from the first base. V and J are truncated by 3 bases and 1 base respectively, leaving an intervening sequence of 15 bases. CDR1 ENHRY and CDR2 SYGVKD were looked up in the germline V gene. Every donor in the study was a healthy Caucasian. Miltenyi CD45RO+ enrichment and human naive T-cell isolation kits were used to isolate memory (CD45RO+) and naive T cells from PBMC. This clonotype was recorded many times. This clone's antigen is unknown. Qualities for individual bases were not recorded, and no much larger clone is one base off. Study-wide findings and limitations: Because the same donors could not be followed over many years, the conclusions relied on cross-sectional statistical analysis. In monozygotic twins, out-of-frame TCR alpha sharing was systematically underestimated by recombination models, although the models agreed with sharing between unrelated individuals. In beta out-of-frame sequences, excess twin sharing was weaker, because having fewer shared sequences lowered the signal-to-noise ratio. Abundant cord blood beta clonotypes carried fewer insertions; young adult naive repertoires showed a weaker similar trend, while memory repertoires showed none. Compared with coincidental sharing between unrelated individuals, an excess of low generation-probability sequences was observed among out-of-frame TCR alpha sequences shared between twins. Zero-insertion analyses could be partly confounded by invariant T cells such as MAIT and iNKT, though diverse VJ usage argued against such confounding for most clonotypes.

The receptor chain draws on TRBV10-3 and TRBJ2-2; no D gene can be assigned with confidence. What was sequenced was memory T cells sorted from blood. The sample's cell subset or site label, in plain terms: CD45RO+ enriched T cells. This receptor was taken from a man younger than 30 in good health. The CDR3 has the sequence CAISEDLTAMNTGELFF. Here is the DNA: TGTGCCATCAGTGAAGACCTAACAGCAATGAACACCGGGGAGCTGTTTTTT.